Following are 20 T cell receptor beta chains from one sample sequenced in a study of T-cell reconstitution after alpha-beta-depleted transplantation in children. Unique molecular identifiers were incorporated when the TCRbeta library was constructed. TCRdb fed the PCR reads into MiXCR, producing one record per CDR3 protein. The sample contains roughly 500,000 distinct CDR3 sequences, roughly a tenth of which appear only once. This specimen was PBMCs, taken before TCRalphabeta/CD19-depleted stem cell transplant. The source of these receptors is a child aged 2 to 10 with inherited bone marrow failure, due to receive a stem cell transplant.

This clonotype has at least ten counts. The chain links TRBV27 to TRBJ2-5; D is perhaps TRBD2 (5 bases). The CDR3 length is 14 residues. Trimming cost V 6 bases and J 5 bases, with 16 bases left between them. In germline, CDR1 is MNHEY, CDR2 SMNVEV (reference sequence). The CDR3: CASSPLSGWETQYF. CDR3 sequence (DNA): TGTGCCAGCAGCCCCCTCAGCGGTTGGGAGACCCAGTACTTC.

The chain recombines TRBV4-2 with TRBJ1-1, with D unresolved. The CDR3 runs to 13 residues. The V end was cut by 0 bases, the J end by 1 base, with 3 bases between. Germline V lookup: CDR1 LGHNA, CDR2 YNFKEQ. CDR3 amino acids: CASSQDANTEAFF. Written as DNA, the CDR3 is TGTGCCAGCAGCCAAGATGCGAACACTGAAGCTTTCTTT.

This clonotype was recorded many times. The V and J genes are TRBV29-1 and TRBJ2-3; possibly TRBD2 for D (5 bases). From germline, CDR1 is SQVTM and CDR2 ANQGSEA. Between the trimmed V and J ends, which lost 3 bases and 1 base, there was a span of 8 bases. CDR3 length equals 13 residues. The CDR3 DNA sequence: TGCAGCGTTGAGTACGGGGGCACAGATACGCAGTATTTT. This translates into CSVEYGGTDTQYF.

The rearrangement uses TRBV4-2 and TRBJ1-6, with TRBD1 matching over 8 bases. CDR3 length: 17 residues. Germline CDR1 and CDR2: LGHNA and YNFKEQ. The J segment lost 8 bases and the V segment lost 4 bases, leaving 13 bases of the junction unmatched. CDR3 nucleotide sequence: TGTGCCAGCAGCCCTAGCGGACAGGGAGGTCGGGATTCACCCCTCCACTTT. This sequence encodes CASSPSGQGGRDSPLHF.

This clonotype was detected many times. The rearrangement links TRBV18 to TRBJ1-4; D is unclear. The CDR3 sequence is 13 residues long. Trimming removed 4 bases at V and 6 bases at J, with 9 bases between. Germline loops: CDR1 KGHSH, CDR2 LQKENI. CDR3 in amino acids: CASSLGFDEKLFF. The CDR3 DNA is TGTGCCAGCTCACTCGGGTTTGATGAAAAACTGTTTTTT.

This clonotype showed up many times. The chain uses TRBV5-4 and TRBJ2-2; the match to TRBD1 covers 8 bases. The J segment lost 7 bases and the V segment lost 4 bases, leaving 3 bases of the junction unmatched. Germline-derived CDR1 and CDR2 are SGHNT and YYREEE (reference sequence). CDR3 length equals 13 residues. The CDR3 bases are TGTGCCAGCAGCACCGGGACAGGCGGGGAGCTGTTTTTT. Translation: CASSTGTGGELFF. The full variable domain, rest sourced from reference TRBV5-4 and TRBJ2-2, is ETGVTQSPTHLIKTRGQQVTLRCSSQSGHNTVSWYQQALGQGPQFIFQYYREEENGRGNFPPRFSGLQFPNYSSELNVNALELDDSALYLCASSTGTGGELFFGEGSRLTVL.

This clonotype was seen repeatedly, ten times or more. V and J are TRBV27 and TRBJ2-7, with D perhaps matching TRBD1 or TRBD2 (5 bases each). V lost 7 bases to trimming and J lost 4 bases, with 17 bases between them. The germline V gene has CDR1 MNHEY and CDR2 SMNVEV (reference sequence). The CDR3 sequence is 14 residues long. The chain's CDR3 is CASIGAIPHYEQYF. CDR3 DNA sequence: TGTGCCAGCATCGGGGCGATTCCCCATTACGAGCAGTACTTC.

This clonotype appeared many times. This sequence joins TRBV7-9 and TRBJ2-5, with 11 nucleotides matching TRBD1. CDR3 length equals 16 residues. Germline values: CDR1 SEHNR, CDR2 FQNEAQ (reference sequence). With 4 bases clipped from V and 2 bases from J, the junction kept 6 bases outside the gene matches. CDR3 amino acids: CASSSPGQGGQETQYF. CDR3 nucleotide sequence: TGTGCCAGCAGCTCCCCGGGACAGGGGGGACAAGAGACCCAGTACTTC.

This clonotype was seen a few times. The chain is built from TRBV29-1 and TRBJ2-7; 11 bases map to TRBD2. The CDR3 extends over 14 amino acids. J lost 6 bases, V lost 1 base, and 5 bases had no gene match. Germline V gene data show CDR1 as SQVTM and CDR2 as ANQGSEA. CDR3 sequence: CSVEGSSGRSEQYF. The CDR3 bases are TGCAGCGTTGAAGGCTCTAGCGGGAGGAGCGAGCAGTACTTC.

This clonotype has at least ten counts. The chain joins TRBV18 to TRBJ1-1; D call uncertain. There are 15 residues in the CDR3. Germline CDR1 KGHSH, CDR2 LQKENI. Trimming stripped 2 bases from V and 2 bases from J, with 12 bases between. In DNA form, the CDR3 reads TGTGCCAGCTCACCAGGGCAGGAGGCCAACACTGAAGCTTTCTTT. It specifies CASSPGQEANTEAFF.

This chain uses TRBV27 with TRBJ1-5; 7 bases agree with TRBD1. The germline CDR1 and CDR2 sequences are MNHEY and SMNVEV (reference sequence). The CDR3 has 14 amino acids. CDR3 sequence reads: CRSAQGFSNQPQHF. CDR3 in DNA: TGTCGTTCGGCACAGGGGTTTAGCAATCAGCCCCAGCATTTT.

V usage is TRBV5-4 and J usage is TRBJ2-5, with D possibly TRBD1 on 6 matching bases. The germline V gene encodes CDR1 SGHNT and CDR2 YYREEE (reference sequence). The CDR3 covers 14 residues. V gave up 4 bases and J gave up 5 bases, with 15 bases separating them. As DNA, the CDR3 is TGTGCCAGCAGCCACACAGGGTTCAGGGAGACCCAGTACTTC. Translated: CASSHTGFRETQYF.

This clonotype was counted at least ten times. The DNA for the CDR3 is TGCAGCGGGACAGGGGGCGGGATTGAAGCTTTCTTT. Protein: CSGTGGGIEAFF. The chain is built from TRBV29-1 and TRBJ1-1; 11 bases fit TRBD1. The germline CDR1 and CDR2 sequences are SQVTM and ANQGSEA. The CDR3 is 12 amino acids. V shed 7 bases, J shed 7 bases, and the junction held 5 bases outside the gene matches.

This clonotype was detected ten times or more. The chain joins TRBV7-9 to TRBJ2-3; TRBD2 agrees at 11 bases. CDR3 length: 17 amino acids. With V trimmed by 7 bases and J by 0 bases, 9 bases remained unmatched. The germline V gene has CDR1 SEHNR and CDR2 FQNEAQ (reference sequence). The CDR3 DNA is TGTGCCAGCATTGATTTAGCGGGAGGGCCCAGCACAGATACGCAGTATTTT. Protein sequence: CASIDLAGGPSTDTQYF.

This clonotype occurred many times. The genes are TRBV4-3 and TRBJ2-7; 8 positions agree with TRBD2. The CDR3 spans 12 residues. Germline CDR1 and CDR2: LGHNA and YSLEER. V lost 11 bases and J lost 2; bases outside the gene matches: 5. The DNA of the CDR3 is TGCGCCCCCACTAGCGGCCCCTACGAGCAGTACTTC. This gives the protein CAPTSGPYEQYF.

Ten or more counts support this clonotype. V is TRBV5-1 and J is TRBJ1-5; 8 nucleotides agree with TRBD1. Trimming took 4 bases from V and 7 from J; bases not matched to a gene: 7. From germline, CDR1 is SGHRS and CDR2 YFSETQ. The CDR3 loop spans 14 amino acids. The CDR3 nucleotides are TGCGCCAGCAGCCAGCAGGGGGCTGGACAGCCCCAGCATTTT. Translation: CASSQQGAGQPQHF. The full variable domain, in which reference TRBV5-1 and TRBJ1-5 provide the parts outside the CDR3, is KAGVTQTPRYLIKTRGQQVTLSCSPISGHRSVSWYQQTPGQGLQFLFEYFSETQRNKGNFPGRFSGRQFSNSRSEMNVSTLELGDSALYLCASSQQGAGQPQHFGDGTRLSIL.

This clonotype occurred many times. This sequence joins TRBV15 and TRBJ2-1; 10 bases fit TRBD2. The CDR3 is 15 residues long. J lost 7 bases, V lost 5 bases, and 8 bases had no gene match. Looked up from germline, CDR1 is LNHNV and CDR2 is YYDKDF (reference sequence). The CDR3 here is CATSDLAGAMNEQFF. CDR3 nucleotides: TGTGCCACCAGCGACCTAGCGGGAGCGATGAATGAGCAGTTCTTC. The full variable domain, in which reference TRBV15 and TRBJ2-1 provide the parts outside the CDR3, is DAMVIQNPRYQVTQFGKPVTLSCSQTLNHNVMYWYQQKSSQAPKLLFHYYDKDFNNEADTPDNFQSRRPNTSFCFLDIRSPGLGDTAMYLCATSDLAGAMNEQFFGPGTRLTVL.

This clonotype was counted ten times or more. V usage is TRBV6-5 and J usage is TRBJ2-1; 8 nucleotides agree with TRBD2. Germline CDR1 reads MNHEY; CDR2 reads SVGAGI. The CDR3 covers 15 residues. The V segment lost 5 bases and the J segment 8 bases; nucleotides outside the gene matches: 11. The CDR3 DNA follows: TGTGCCAGCAGTAACGGGGGGGTCGCATACCATGAGCAGTTCTTC. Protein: CASSNGGVAYHEQFF.

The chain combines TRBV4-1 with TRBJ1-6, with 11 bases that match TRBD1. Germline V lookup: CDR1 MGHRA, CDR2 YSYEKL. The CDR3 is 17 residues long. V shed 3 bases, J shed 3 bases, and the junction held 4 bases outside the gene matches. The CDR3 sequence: CASSHSGQGVYNSPLHF. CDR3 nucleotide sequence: TGCGCCAGCAGCCATTCGGGACAGGGGGTCTATAATTCACCCCTCCACTTT.

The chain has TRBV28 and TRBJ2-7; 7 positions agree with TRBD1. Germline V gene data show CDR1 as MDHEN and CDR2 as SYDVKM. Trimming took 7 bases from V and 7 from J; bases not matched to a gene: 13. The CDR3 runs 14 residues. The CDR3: CASTVDRDPREQYF. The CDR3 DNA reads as TGTGCCAGCACCGTCGACAGGGACCCCAGGGAGCAGTACTTC.